This TCR beta chain came from a study of T cells in localized non-small cell lung cancer. Whole-study results and caveats: The greatest T cell clonality was found in uninvolved adjacent lung (higher than in tumor).

On this clone itself: Its antigen remains unknown.

The assay was immunoSEQ multiplex PCR, and TCRdb's table has in-frame clones only and misses some. The data hold 90,000 or so clones, with 87% observed a single time. The CDR3 has 14 amino acids. Germline V lookup: CDR1 MNHNS, CDR2 SASEGT. Trimming removed 6 bases at V and 3 bases at J, with 13 bases between. The source material was peripheral blood, sampled before any cancer treatment. This sequence was found in a man between 40 and 70 years old with stage I squamous cell lung carcinoma. V gene TRBV6-1 combines with J gene TRBJ2-3; D might be TRBD1 (6 bases). The CDR3 is CASSRSTGTDTQYF. The CDR3 region has the DNA TGTGCCAGCAGCCGTTCTACAGGGACAGATACGCAGTATTTT.